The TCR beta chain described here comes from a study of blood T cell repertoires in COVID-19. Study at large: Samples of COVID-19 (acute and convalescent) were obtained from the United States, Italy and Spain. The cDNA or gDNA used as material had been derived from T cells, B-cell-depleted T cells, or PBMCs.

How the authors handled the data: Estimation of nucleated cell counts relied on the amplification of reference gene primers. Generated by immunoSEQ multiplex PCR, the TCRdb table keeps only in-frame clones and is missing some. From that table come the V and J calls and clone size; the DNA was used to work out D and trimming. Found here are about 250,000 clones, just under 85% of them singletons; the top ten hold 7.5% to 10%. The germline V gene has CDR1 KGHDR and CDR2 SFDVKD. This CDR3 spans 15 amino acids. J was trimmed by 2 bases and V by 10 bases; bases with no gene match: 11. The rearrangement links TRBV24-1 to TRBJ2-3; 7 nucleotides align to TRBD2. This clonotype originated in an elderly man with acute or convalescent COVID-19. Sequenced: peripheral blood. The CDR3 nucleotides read TGTGCCACTCGGCGGTCGGGAGGATTCACAGATACGCAGTATTTT. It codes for CATRRSGGFTDTQYF.